Below are 18 T cell receptor beta chains sequenced from a single sample in a study of shared clonotypes between healthy human individuals. TCRdb's table, derived via immunoSEQ multiplex PCR, lists solely in-frame clones and lacks some. This table has about 650,000 clones, nearly 97% appearing once. Naive CD8 cells, CD45RO-negative and positively selected for CCR7, excluded terminally differentiated effector memory CD45RA+ cells. The sample comprised naive CD8+ T cells sorted from blood. Receptor source: a woman aged 25 to 39 in good health.

The chain employs TRBV15 and TRBJ2-5; 9 nucleotides line up with TRBD1. The end of the DNA fits TRBJ2-7 better, so the J call may be wrong. Germline lookup yields CDR1 LNHNV and CDR2 YYDKDF (reference sequence). CDR3 size: 16 residues. The CDR3 here is CATSSVTGGVPYEQYF. The DNA of the CDR3 is TGTGCCACCAGCAGCGTAACAGGGGGCGTTCCCTACGAGCAGTACTTC.

This clone was observed a single time. The chain is built from TRBV7-8 and TRBJ1-4; D remains unclear. Per germline, CDR1 SGHVS and CDR2 FQNEAQ. The CDR3 sequence is 16 residues long. Trimming took 2 bases from V and 0 from J, leaving 10 bases between them. The CDR3 DNA reads as TGTGCCAGCAGCTTACTTCCGGGATCAACTAATGAAAAACTGTTTTTT. Encoded protein: CASSLLPGSTNEKLFF.

The CDR3 DNA reads as TGTGCCAGCAGCCTTTCAACCAACGGCGACAGGGTGACTGAAGCTTTCTTT. It specifies CASSLSTNGDRVTEAFF. V gene TRBV9 combines with J gene TRBJ1-1; 7 nucleotides match TRBD1. The CDR3 is made up of 17 amino acids. Unmatched junction bases numbered 17, after V lost 4 bases and J lost 5 bases. Per the germline V gene, CDR1 is SGDLS and CDR2 is YYNGEE.

This chain uses TRBV28 with TRBJ2-7; TRBD1 agrees at 7 bases. The CDR3 is 14 amino acids. CDR1 and CDR2 (germline): MDHEN, SYDVKM. Trimming at V came to 6 bases and at J to 1 base, leaving 6 bases not matched to a gene. The CDR3 reads CASRYDRESYEQYF. CDR3 bases: TGTGCCAGCAGATACGACAGGGAGTCCTACGAGCAGTACTTC.

The CDR3 nucleotides are TGTGCCAGCAGTAGCGGGTCCTCCCTCCGAGGCACCGGGGAGCTGTTTTTT. Amino acid sequence: CASSSGSSLRGTGELFF. The chain couples TRBV27 to TRBJ2-2; tentative D call: TRBD2 (6 bases). V was pared by 5 bases and J by 4 bases, with 20 bases between. Germline CDR1 reads MNHEY; CDR2 reads SMNVEV (reference sequence). This CDR3 has 17 residues.

CDR3 in amino acids: CASSYLGPTYTEAFF. CDR3 in DNA: TGTGCCAGCAGTTACCTCGGGCCGACGTACACTGAAGCTTTCTTT. The chain combines TRBV27 with TRBJ1-1; D ambiguous. This CDR3 has 15 residues. Trimming took 4 bases from V and 3 from J, leaving 15 bases between them. Germline CDR1 is MNHEY and CDR2 is SMNVEV (reference sequence).

The chain uses TRBV19 and TRBJ1-4; D uncertain. There are 15 residues in the CDR3. Germline V gives CDR1 LNHDA, CDR2 SQIVND (reference sequence). The ends were cut back, 5 bases at V and 7 bases at J, with 17 bases in the middle. The CDR3 DNA reads as TGTGCCAGTAGTTCCGAGGGTTTTCTTCGTGAAAAACTGTTTTTT. Translating it yields CASSSEGFLREKLFF.

The rearrangement joins TRBV28 to TRBJ2-2; D call uncertain. The V gene lost 8 bases and the J gene lost 5 bases, with 6 bases spanning the gap. The germline V gene has CDR1 MDHEN and CDR2 SYDVKM. The CDR3 covers 11 residues. CDR3 bases: TGTGCCAGCTACAAGACCGGGGAGCTGTTTTTT. This sequence encodes CASYKTGELFF.

This chain joins TRBV5-4 and TRBJ2-1; 8 bases match TRBD2. The J segment lost 3 bases and the V segment lost 3 bases, leaving 11 bases of the junction unmatched. Germline CDR1 and CDR2: SGHNT and YYREEE (reference sequence). The CDR3 covers 17 residues. The CDR3 sequence: CASSSLISAGGYNEQFF. CDR3 bases: TGTGCCAGCAGCTCGCTAATTTCGGCGGGAGGCTACAATGAGCAGTTCTTC.

A single count supports this clone. In DNA, the CDR3 is TGTGCCAGCAGTTATGCGGGGGTTGAAGCTTTCTTT. It encodes CASSYAGVEAFF. This chain connects TRBV6-6 to TRBJ1-1; D is possibly TRBD1 (5 bases). The CDR3 loop spans 12 amino acids. Germline assignment: CDR1 MNHNY and CDR2 SVGAGI (reference sequence). The V gene lost 3 bases and the J gene lost 7 bases, with 9 bases spanning the gap.

The chain recombines TRBV9 with TRBJ1-1, with 8 bases matching TRBD1. Germline lookup yields CDR1 SGDLS and CDR2 YYNGEE. V was clipped by 5 bases and J by 0 bases; unmatched bases: 12. This CDR3 is 17 amino acids long. The CDR3 DNA sequence: TGTGCCAGCAGTGCAGTGGCTCGGACAGGGCTGAACACTGAAGCTTTCTTT. Its protein is CASSAVARTGLNTEAFF.

This sequence joins TRBV4-1 and TRBJ2-2; D unclear. Trimming took 2 bases from V and 1 from J, leaving 14 bases between them. The CDR3 has 17 residues. CDR1 is MGHRA and CDR2 is YSYEKL in the germline V gene. The CDR3 here is CASSQSVSEQNTGELFF. CDR3 nucleotide sequence: TGCGCCAGCAGCCAATCAGTATCAGAACAGAACACCGGGGAGCTGTTTTTT.

J is TRBJ2-7 and V is TRBV11-3, with D hard to call. This CDR3 has 12 amino acids. CDR1 SGHNT and CDR2 YENEEA come from the germline V gene. V lost 5 bases and J lost 3, with 8 bases in between. CDR3 nucleotide sequence: TGTGCCAGCAGCGATGACGGCTACGAGCAGTACTTC. Amino acids: CASSDDGYEQYF.

The genes are TRBV27 and TRBJ2-3; TRBD2 agrees at 12 bases. The V gene end was trimmed by 3 bases and the J gene end by 4 bases; junction bases not matched to a gene: 5. CDR3 length: 16 residues. In germline, CDR1 is MNHEY, CDR2 SMNVEV (reference sequence). CDR3 coding DNA: TGTGCCAGCAGTTTCCTACTAGCGGGAGGTTCAGATACGCAGTATTTT. Its protein product is CASSFLLAGGSDTQYF.

Written as DNA, the CDR3 is TGTGCCAGCAGTGATGCGGAGTATGGCTACACCTTC. Translating gives CASSDAEYGYTF. The chain combines TRBV6-1 with TRBJ1-2; the D is unclear. The CDR3 has 12 amino acids. Between the trimmed V and J ends, which lost 3 bases and 5 bases, there was a span of 7 bases. Per the germline V gene, CDR1 is MNHNS and CDR2 is SASEGT.

The rearrangement uses TRBV27 and TRBJ2-3, with 9 bases matching TRBD1. Trimming took 7 bases from V and 6 from J; bases not matched to a gene: 5. The CDR3 length is 13 residues. Per germline, CDR1 MNHEY and CDR2 SMNVEV (reference sequence). The chain's CDR3 is CASKTGGADTQYF. CDR3 DNA: TGTGCCAGCAAAACAGGGGGCGCTGATACGCAGTATTTT.

The CDR3 nucleotides are TGTGCCACCTCGGCAGGGGGCGTTATAAATGAGCAGTTCTTC. Translated: CATSAGGVINEQFF. V and J are TRBV15 and TRBJ2-1, with TRBD1 matching over 8 bases. Per the germline V gene, CDR1 is LNHNV and CDR2 is YYDKDF (reference sequence). The V and J ends lost 8 bases and 7 bases, in that order; junction bases with no gene match: 10. The CDR3 is made up of 14 amino acids.

This chain uses TRBV5-8 with TRBJ1-5; D uncertain. CDR3 length equals 13 residues. From germline, CDR1 is SGHTS and CDR2 YDEGEE. V lost 1 base and J lost 0, with 2 bases in between. The CDR3 loop reads CASSLNSNQPQHF. Written as DNA, the CDR3 is TGTGCCAGCAGCTTGAATAGCAATCAGCCCCAGCATTTT.